What follows are 10 T cell receptor beta chains derived from one specimen sequenced in a study of shared clonotypes between healthy human individuals. TCRdb's table, derived via immunoSEQ multiplex PCR, lists solely in-frame clones and lacks some. The sample includes about 180,000 clones, 85% to 95% of them seen just once. Sequencing input: naive CD4+ T cells sorted from blood. Described subset: CD45RA+ positively selected. Receptor source: a woman aged 30 to 39 in good health.

The rearrangement uses TRBV30 and TRBJ2-3, with 9 bases that match TRBD2. Germline CDR1 reads GTSNPN; CDR2 reads SVGIG (reference sequence). V lost 3 bases to trimming and J lost 6 bases; unmatched junction nucleotides: 4. The CDR3 contains 13 residues. This CDR3 is CAWRREGRDTQYF. CDR3 sequence (DNA): TGTGCCTGGAGGCGGGAGGGCCGGGATACGCAGTATTTT. Variable domain in full (rest from reference TRBV30 and TRBJ2-3): SQTIHQWPATLVQPVGSPLSLECTVEGTSNPNLYWYRQAAGRGLQLLFYSVGIGQISSEVPQNLSASRPQDRQFILSSKKLLLSDSGFYLCAWRREGRDTQYFGPGTRLTVL.

V is TRBV28 and J is TRBJ2-1; 8 nucleotides agree with TRBD2. CDR3 length: 16 residues. With V trimmed by 5 bases and J by 0 bases, 6 bases remained unmatched. The germline V gene has CDR1 MDHEN and CDR2 SYDVKM. CDR3 in DNA: TGTGCCAGCAGTCGACCGAGCGGGAGCTCCTACAATGAGCAGTTCTTC. It yields the protein CASSRPSGSSYNEQFF.

This chain connects TRBV6-5 to TRBJ1-2; 8 bases are shared with TRBD1. The CDR3 has 16 amino acids. V shed 4 bases and J 0 bases; nucleotides not matched to a gene: 7. The germline gives CDR1 MNHEY, CDR2 SVGAGI. CDR3 protein: CASSSRGDRSNYGYTF. CDR3 in DNA: TGTGCCAGCAGTTCGAGGGGGGACAGGTCTAACTATGGCTACACCTTC.

The chain couples TRBV6-5 to TRBJ1-2; 7 nucleotides agree with TRBD1. Germline values: CDR1 MNHEY, CDR2 SVGAGI. The trim removed 0 bases at V and 3 bases at J, leaving 7 bases unmatched. There are 16 residues in the CDR3. The CDR3 loop is CASSYSSPGQYYGYTF. The CDR3 DNA sequence: TGTGCCAGCAGTTACTCGAGCCCGGGACAGTACTATGGCTACACCTTC.

The genes are TRBV18 and TRBJ1-4; no firm D call. The ends were cut back, 3 bases at V and 0 bases at J, with 8 bases in the middle. CDR1 is KGHSH and CDR2 is LQKENI in the germline V gene. The CDR3 contains 15 residues. The CDR3 DNA follows: TGTGCCAGCTCACCGGAAGTTGCAACTAATGAAAAACTGTTTTTT. It specifies CASSPEVATNEKLFF.

This sequence joins TRBV28 and TRBJ1-5; D remains ambiguous. The germline gives CDR1 MDHEN, CDR2 SYDVKM. The CDR3 is made up of 14 amino acids. V lost 5 bases to trimming and J lost 2 bases, with 10 bases between them. CDR3 sequence (DNA): TGTGCCAGCAGTCTCATTATAGGCAATCAGCCCCAGCATTTT. Protein: CASSLIIGNQPQHF.

This rearrangement joins TRBV27 to TRBJ2-7; D might be TRBD1 (5 bases). Germline V gene lookup returns CDR1 MNHEY and CDR2 SMNVEV (reference sequence). The ends were cut back, 5 bases at V and 5 bases at J, with 22 bases in the middle. CDR3 length: 16 residues. The CDR3: CASSPDGARLTHEQYF. The CDR3 region has the DNA TGTGCCAGCAGTCCCGATGGGGCTAGATTAACCCACGAGCAGTACTTC.

The chain carries TRBV18 and TRBJ2-1, with D unclear. The CDR3 covers 18 residues. Between the trimmed V and J ends, which lost 3 bases and 3 bases, there was a span of 21 bases. CDR1 is KGHSH, CDR2 LQKENI, per germline. The CDR3 nucleotides are TGTGCCAGCTCACCTTCGTCCGCGGCCCGTAAGTACTACAATGAGCAGTTCTTC. It yields the protein CASSPSSAARKYYNEQFF.

The chain is built from TRBV5-8 and TRBJ2-5; D not resolved. TRBJ2-7 explains the end of the DNA better; the J call may be wrong. CDR3 length: 11 residues. Germline assignment: CDR1 SGHTS and CDR2 YDEGEE. DNA of the CDR3: TGTGCCAGCAGCTTTCTCTACGAGCAGTACTTC. Protein: CASSFLYEQYF.

The V and J genes are TRBV15 and TRBJ2-3; a weak D match, TRBD2 (6 bases). From germline, CDR1 is LNHNV and CDR2 YYDKDF (reference sequence). CDR3 length: 15 amino acids. Trimming stripped 3 bases from V and 6 bases from J, with 16 bases between. The CDR3 is CATSRWDSGGDTQYF. CDR3 coding DNA: TGTGCCACCAGCAGGTGGGACTCAGGCGGGGATACGCAGTATTTT. Supplemented by reference TRBV15 and TRBJ2-3, the full variable domain reads DAMVIQNPRYQVTQFGKPVTLSCSQTLNHNVMYWYQQKSSQAPKLLFHYYDKDFNNEADTPDNFQSRRPNTSFCFLDIRSPGLGDTAMYLCATSRWDSGGDTQYFGPGTRLTVL.